The sequence of this TCR beta chain was determined in a study of T cells in Graves' hyperthyroidism and ophthalmopathy. This clonotype was seen many times. PBMCs were derived from around 10 ml fresh peripheral blood. CDR3 size: 15 residues. After removal of 3 bases from V and 7 bases from J, the junction contained 8 bases not matched to a gene. Germline lookup yields CDR1 SGHDN and CDR2 FVKESK. The source material, RNA transcripts, was used to amplify TCR beta CDR3 regions. An initial round of RT-PCR targeting the TCR CDR3 relied on the HTBI primer set. MiXCR, applied by TCRdb to the multiplex PCR reads, yields one record per CDR3 protein. The data show around 560,000 distinct CDR3 sequences, 16% seen once.

The chain combines TRBV14 with TRBJ2-7; TRBD2 aligns across 11 bases. This TCR was sampled from a woman aged 18 to 35 with Graves' hyperthyroidism. The specimen sequenced was blood. The CDR3 region has the DNA TGTGCCAGCAGCCAGAGAATACTAGCGGGGGAGGAGCAGTACTTC. It specifies CASSQRILAGEEQYF.